Only one count was recorded for the clone carrying this TCR beta chain. The target antigen is unknown. PCR involved 60 Vbeta and 13 Jbeta primers. TCRdb's copy holds only in-frame clones and misses some; the assay was immunoSEQ multiplex PCR. The table lists roughly 100,000 clones, 65% to 80% of them singletons, with 15% to 20% in the top ten. The data are from a study of cytomegalovirus exposure and HLA in healthy donors. Study observations and caveats: Other equally common chains were less clonally expanded than HLA-associated TCR beta chains, a later analysis showed. Researchers reported in a later analysis that common viral pathogens appeared linked to several top clusters. Judged likely to be a sequencing artifact was a cluster of highly shared sequence variants. Presence/absence analysis assumed near-uniform sequencing depth across donors.

With V trimmed by 4 bases and J by 4 bases, 11 bases remained unmatched. The CDR3 sequence is 15 residues long. Germline values: CDR1 SGHRS, CDR2 YFSETQ. This receptor was taken from a woman younger than 35 in good health and CMV-seropositive. The material sequenced was PBMCs. V usage is TRBV5-1 and J usage is TRBJ2-7; TRBD1 agrees at 7 bases. CDR3 nucleotides: TGCGCCAGCAGCGAGGGGGCGCACCCCTGGTACGAGCAGTACTTC. This codes for CASSEGAHPWYEQYF.